Shown below are 2 T cell receptor beta chains from a single sample sequenced in a study of identical twins. TCRdb recomputed calls from the 5' RACE reads with MiXCR, one row per CDR3 protein. Of 690,000 or so distinct CDR3 sequences detected, 8.6% appear once; the ten largest clones hold 0.98%. The sample also formed part of further work on yellow fever vaccine responses in identical twins.

Sequenced sample: PBMCs. The receptor source for this set is a woman aged 18-35 years in good health.

This clonotype was seen a few times. The J gene is TRBJ2-7, the V gene TRBV6-1, with 8 bases matching TRBD1. Looked up from germline, CDR1 is MNHNS and CDR2 is SASEGT. Unmatched junction bases numbered 6, after V lost 9 bases and J lost 2 bases. CDR3 length equals 13 residues. CDR3 protein: CASDRGGTYEQYF. CDR3 nucleotide sequence: TGTGCCAGTGACAGGGGAGGAACCTACGAGCAGTACTTC.

This clonotype appeared a few times. The chain carries TRBV10-2 and TRBJ2-7; 8 positions match TRBD2. V lost 4 bases and J lost 6; bases outside the gene matches: 8. The CDR3 covers 14 residues. Germline values: CDR1 WSHSY, CDR2 SAAADI. The CDR3 sequence: CASSALAGAAEQYF. CDR3 coding DNA: TGCGCCAGCAGTGCCCTAGCGGGCGCCGCCGAGCAGTACTTC.